This record concerns one TCR beta chain sequence. This table comes from immunoSEQ multiplex PCR, and its TCRdb copy is limited to in-frame clones, with some not included. The sample has under 150,000 clones, about 88% seen once. The data were taken from a study of blood T cell repertoires in COVID-19. Study context: Italy, Spain and the United States were the sources of the convalescent and acute COVID-19 samples.

Looked up from germline, CDR1 is MGHRA and CDR2 is YSYEKL. This CDR3 region has 17 residues. V trimming: 3 bases; J trimming: 2 bases; junction bases outside the gene matches: 10. Sequencing input: peripheral blood. The chain uses TRBV4-1 and TRBJ1-5; TRBD1 agrees at 7 bases. The clonotype was recovered from a man aged 50-59 years with active COVID-19. In nucleotides, the CDR3 is TGCGCCAGCAGCCAGATATTTTTAACAGGGGGCAATCAGCCCCAGCATTTT. Translated: CASSQIFLTGGNQPQHF.